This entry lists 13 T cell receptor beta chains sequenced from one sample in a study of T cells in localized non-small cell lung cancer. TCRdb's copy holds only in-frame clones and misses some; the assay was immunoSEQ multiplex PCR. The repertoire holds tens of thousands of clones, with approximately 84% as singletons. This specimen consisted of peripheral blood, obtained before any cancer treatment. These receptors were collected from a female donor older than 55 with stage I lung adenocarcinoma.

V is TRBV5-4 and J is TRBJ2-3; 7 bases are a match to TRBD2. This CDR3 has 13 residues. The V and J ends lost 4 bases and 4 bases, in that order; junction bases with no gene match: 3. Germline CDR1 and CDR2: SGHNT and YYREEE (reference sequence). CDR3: CASSLGGADTQYF. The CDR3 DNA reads TGTGCCAGCAGCCTTGGGGGGGCAGATACGCAGTATTTT.

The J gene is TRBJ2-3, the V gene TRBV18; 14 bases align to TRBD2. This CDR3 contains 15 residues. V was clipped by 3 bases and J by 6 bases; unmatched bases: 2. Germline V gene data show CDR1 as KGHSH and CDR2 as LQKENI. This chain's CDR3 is CASSPGLAGADTQYF. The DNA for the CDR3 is TGTGCCAGCTCACCGGGACTAGCGGGAGCCGATACGCAGTATTTT.

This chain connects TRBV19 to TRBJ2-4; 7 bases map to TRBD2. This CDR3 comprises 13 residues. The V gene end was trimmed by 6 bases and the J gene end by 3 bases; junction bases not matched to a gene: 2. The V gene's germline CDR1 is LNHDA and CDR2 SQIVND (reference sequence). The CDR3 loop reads CASRAGFKNIQYF. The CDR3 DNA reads TGTGCCAGTAGAGCGGGGTTCAAAAACATTCAGTACTTC.

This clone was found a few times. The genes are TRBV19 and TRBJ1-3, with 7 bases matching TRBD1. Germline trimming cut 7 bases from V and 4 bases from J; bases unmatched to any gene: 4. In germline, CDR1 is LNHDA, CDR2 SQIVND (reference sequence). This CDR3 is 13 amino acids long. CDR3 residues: CASNTGVGNTIYF. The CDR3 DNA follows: TGTGCCAGTAATACAGGGGTGGGAAACACCATATATTTT.

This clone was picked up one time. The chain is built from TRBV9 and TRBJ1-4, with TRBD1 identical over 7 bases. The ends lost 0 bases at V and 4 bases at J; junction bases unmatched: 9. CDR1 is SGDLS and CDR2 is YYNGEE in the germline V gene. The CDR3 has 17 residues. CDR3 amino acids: CASSVGGDSLRNEKLFF. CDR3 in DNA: TGTGCCAGCAGCGTAGGGGGGGACAGTCTCCGTAATGAAAAACTGTTTTTT.

CDR3: CASSKRSRRRIEQYF. In DNA, the CDR3 is TGTGCCAGCAGCAAAAGGAGCAGGAGGAGGATCGAGCAGTACTTC. The chain combines TRBV21-1 with TRBJ2-7; the D call of TRBD2 is as the table states it, not checked on the DNA. TRBV21-1 is a documented pseudogene. The CDR3 is made up of 15 amino acids.

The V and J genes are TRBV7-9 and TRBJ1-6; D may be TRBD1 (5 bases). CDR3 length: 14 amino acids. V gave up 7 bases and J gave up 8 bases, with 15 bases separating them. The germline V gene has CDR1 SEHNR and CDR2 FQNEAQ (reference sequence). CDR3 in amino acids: CASIRGAGDSPLHF. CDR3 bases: TGTGCCAGCATCCGAGGGGCTGGGGATTCACCCCTCCACTTT.

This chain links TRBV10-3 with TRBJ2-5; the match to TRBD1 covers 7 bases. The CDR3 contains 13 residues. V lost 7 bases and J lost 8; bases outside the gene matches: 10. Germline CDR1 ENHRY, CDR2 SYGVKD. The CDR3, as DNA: TGTGCCATCACTAACGACAGGGAAGTCACCCAGTACTTC. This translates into CAITNDREVTQYF.

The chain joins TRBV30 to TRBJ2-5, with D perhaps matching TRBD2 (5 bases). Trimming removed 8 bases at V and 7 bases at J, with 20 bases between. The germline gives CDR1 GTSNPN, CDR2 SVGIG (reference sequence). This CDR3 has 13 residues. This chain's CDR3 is CAVGLGRVGTQYF. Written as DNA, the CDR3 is TGTGCCGTCGGACTGGGAAGAGTTGGGACCCAGTACTTC.

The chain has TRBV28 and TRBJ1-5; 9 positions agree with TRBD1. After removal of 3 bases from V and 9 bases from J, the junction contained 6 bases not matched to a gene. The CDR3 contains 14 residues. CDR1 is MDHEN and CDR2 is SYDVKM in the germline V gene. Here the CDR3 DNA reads TGTGCCAGCAGTTTCCTACAGGGGGCCCGGCCCCAGCATTTT. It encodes CASSFLQGARPQHF.

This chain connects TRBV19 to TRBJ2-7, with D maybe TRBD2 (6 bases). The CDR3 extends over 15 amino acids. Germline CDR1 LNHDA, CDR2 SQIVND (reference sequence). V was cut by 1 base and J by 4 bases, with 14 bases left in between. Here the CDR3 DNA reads TGTGCCAGTAGTATAGTGGGGGGAGAGAGTTACGAGCAGTACTTC. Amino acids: CASSIVGGESYEQYF.

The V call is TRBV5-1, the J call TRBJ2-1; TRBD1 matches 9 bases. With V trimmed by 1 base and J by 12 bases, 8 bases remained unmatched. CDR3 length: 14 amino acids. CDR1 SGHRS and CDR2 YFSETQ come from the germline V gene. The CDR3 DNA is TGCGCCAGCAGCTTGTCGACAGGGGGTGCAGTGCAGTTCTTC. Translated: CASSLSTGGAVQFF.

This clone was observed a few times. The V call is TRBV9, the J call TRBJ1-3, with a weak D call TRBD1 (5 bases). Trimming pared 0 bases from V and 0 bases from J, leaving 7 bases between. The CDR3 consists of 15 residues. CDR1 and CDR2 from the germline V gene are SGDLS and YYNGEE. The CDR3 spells CASSVGGSSGNTIYF. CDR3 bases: TGTGCCAGCAGCGTAGGGGGGAGCTCTGGAAACACCATATATTTT.